One T cell receptor beta chain is described in this entry. With 60 Vbeta and 13 Jbeta primers, the PCR was carried out. Sequenced by immunoSEQ multiplex PCR; TCRdb stores in-frame clones only, minus some. This sample has roughly 150,000 clones, with around 80% found just once. This entry belongs to a study of cytomegalovirus exposure and HLA in healthy donors. The junction had 5 bases not matched to a gene; V was cut back by 3 bases and J by 4 bases. This CDR3 comprises 15 residues. CDR1 is LGHNA, CDR2 YSLEER, per germline. The receptor was derived from a woman aged 35 to 49 in good health and CMV-seropositive. The sequenced material came from PBMCs. This sequence joins TRBV4-3 and TRBJ1-2; TRBD1 aligns across 10 bases. CDR3 nucleotide sequence: TGCGCCAGCAGCCACCCGGGACAGGGGACCTATGGCTACACCTTC. It translates to CASSHPGQGTYGYTF.